The present T cell receptor beta chain was sequenced within a study of CD8 T cells in ankylosing spondylitis. Findings and caveats of the study: CD8+ disease-linked clones were present at relatively low frequencies in blood.

This clonotype has a count of ten or more. Its matching antigen is unknown. Germline CDR1 and CDR2: SGHDN and FVKESK. The CDR3 sequence is 13 residues long. V shed 2 bases, J shed 12 bases, and the junction held 6 bases outside the gene matches. Each CDR3 protein gets one entry after TCRdb re-called the 5' RACE reads with MiXCR. This table has 150,000 to 200,000 distinct CDR3 sequences, around a sixth appearing once. The chain is built from TRBV14 and TRBJ2-1; 8 bases are a match to TRBD2. Sequencing was done on a sample of blood, either unsorted or a sorted T cell fraction (not recorded which). The sequence came from a male donor aged 5-30 years with ankylosing spondylitis or in good health (not recorded which). DNA of the CDR3: TGTGCCAGCAGCCAATACCCGGGAGGGCGGCAGTTCTTC. This gives the protein CASSQYPGGRQFF.